The 9 T cell receptor beta chains reported below all come from one sample, sequenced in a study of T cells in Graves' hyperthyroidism and ophthalmopathy. The CDR3 regions of TCR beta were amplified from RNA transcripts. HTBI primers drove first-round RT-PCR of the TCR CDR3. TCRdb processed the multiplex PCR reads anew with MiXCR; each CDR3 protein has one entry. The sample has hundreds of thousands of distinct CDR3 sequences; about 13% are singletons. The specimen was blood. Receptors were obtained from a young woman with Graves' hyperthyroidism.

This clonotype has at least ten counts. This rearrangement joins TRBV10-3 to TRBJ1-6; tentative D call: TRBD1 (5 bases). Germline CDR1 is ENHRY and CDR2 is SYGVKD. V lost 6 bases and J 6 bases, leaving 18 bases between the germline ends. This CDR3 region has 16 residues. CDR3 coding DNA: TGTGCCATCAGGGAGGGGACGGGAGTTTTTAATTCACCCCTCCACTTT. Residues: CAIREGTGVFNSPLHF.

This clonotype was seen ten or more times. This rearrangement joins TRBV7-2 to TRBJ2-7; 9 bases agree with TRBD1. The V and J ends lost 4 bases and 3 bases, in that order; junction bases with no gene match: 10. Germline CDR1 SGHTA, CDR2 FQGNSA. The CDR3 extends over 16 amino acids. The CDR3 here is CASSWIIGTGIYEQYF. CDR3 nucleotide sequence: TGTGCCAGCAGCTGGATTATAGGGACAGGGATCTACGAGCAGTACTTC.

J is TRBJ2-7 and V is TRBV12-3 or TRBV12-4; D may correspond to TRBD1 or TRBD2 (7 bases each). The CDR3 is 19 amino acids. V lost 5 bases and J 0 bases, leaving 26 bases between the germline ends. CDR3 residues: CASSKEGGDRFFLSYEQYF. The DNA for the CDR3 is TGTGCCAGCAGTAAGGAGGGAGGGGACAGATTCTTTCTCTCCTACGAGCAGTACTTC.

This clonotype was seen many times. The gene calls are TRBV2 and TRBJ1-2, with 7 bases identical to TRBD1. The CDR3 spans 14 residues. The germline gives CDR1 SNHLY, CDR2 FYNNEI. After removal of 5 bases from V and 8 bases from J, the junction contained 11 bases not matched to a gene. The CDR3: CASSLQGRLRGYTF. Written as DNA, the CDR3 is TGTGCCAGCAGTCTACAGGGGAGACTTAGGGGCTACACCTTC.

J is TRBJ2-4 and V is TRBV10-3; possible D gene TRBD1, 6 bases. V lost 8 bases to trimming and J lost 0 bases, with 35 bases between them. Germline V gene sequence: CDR1 ENHRY, CDR2 SYGVKD. The CDR3 consists of 22 residues. CDR3 residues: CAILGTQPKRLSYSQAKNIQYF. The CDR3 nucleotides are TGTGCCATCCTCGGGACACAGCCCAAGAGGCTCTCCTACTCCCAAGCCAAAAACATTCAGTACTTC.

This clonotype appeared many times. The chain uses TRBV20-1 and TRBJ1-6; 7 bases fit TRBD1. Germline V gene sequence: CDR1 DFQATT, CDR2 SNEGSKA (reference sequence). This CDR3 has 14 residues. J lost 10 bases, V lost 6 bases, and 12 bases had no gene match. The CDR3 sequence: CSASTGDWWSPLHF. Here the CDR3 DNA reads TGCAGTGCCAGTACAGGGGATTGGTGGTCACCCCTCCACTTT.

This clonotype has ten or more counts. The rearrangement links TRBV28 to TRBJ1-5; TRBD1 is a possible D gene (6 bases). CDR3 length: 15 amino acids. Germline CDR1 and CDR2: MDHEN and SYDVKM. V shed 7 bases and J shed 4 bases, with 17 bases lying between them. The CDR3 region is CASIIGDRSNQPQHF. CDR3 sequence (DNA): TGTGCCAGCATCATTGGAGACAGGTCAAATCAGCCCCAGCATTTT.

This clonotype was seen at least ten times. The chain has TRBV6-5 and TRBJ2-7; D is possibly TRBD1 (6 bases). This CDR3 spans 14 amino acids. Germline CDR1 MNHEY, CDR2 SVGAGI. V gave up 0 bases and J gave up 3 bases, with 9 bases separating them. CDR3 DNA sequence: TGTGCCAGCAGTTACTCGCTCAGGGGCTACGAGCAGTACTTC. Translation: CASSYSLRGYEQYF.

On this clonotype itself: An end of the junction does not agree with germline; a read error may underlie this. The chain links TRBV5-1 to TRBJ1-1, with D maybe TRBD1 (6 bases). This CDR3 has 15 residues. Germline V lookup: CDR1 SGHRS, CDR2 YFSETQ. The CDR3 loop reads CASSFWRTVNTEAFF. CDR3 in DNA: TGTGCCAGCAGCTTCTGGAGGACAGTGAACACTGAAGCTTTCTTT.